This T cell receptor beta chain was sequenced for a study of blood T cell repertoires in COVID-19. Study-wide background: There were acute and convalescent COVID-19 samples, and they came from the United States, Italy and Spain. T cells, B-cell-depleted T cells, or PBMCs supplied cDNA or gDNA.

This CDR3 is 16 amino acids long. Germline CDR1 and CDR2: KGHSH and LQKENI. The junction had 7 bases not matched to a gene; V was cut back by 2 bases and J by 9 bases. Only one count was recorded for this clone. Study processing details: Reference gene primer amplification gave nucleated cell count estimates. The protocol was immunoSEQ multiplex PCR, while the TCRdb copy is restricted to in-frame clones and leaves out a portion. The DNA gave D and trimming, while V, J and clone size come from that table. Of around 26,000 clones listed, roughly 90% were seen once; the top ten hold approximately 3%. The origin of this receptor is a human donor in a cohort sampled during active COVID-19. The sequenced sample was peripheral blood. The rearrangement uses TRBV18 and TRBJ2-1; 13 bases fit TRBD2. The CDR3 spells CASSPKGLAGPGEQFF. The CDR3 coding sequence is TGTGCCAGCTCACCAAAGGGACTAGCGGGGCCCGGTGAGCAGTTCTTC.